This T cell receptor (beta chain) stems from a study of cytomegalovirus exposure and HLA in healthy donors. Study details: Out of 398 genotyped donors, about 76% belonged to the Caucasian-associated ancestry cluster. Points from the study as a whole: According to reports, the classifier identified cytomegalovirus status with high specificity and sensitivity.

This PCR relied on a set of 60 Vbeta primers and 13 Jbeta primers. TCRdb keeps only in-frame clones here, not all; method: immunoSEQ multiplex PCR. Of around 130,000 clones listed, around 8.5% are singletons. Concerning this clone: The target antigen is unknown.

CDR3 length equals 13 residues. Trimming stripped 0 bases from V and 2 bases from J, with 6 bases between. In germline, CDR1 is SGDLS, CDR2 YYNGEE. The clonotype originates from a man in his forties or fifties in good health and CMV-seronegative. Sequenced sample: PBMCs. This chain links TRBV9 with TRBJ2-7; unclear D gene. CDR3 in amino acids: CASSVDPTYEQYF. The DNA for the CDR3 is TGTGCCAGCAGCGTAGACCCTACCTACGAGCAGTACTTC.